The clone carrying this TCR beta chain was found a few times. Its antigen is unknown. This sample is part of a study of CD4 T cells in relation to SARS-CoV-2 and coronaviruses. Study-level background: ViraFEST: approximately 10-day antigen culture of PBMCs, then TCR beta CDR3 sequencing. Patient ages ranged from roughly 20 to 80, median 38. The HLA restriction of the shared crossreactive spike epitopes was mapped.

Naive and memory CD4+ T cells came from enriched cryopreserved PBMCs. V lost 3 bases to trimming and J lost 5 bases, with 8 bases between them. Germline CDR1 reads MNHEY; CDR2 reads SVGEGT. CDR3 length equals 13 residues. Data came from immunoSEQ multiplex PCR; TCRdb stores just in-frame clones and leaves some out. The sample has about 43,000 clones, roughly 80% seen once. Specimen: naive CD4+ T cells from PBMCs, cultured in vitro. Specified subset: naive CD4+ T cells isolated by negative enrichment. This clonotype was obtained from an adult with COVID-19. V and J are TRBV6-2 or TRBV6-3 and TRBJ2-1; the D is unclear. The CDR3 DNA reads TGTGCCAGCAGTTATGCGATGAACAATGAGCAGTTCTTC. The encoded protein is CASSYAMNNEQFF.